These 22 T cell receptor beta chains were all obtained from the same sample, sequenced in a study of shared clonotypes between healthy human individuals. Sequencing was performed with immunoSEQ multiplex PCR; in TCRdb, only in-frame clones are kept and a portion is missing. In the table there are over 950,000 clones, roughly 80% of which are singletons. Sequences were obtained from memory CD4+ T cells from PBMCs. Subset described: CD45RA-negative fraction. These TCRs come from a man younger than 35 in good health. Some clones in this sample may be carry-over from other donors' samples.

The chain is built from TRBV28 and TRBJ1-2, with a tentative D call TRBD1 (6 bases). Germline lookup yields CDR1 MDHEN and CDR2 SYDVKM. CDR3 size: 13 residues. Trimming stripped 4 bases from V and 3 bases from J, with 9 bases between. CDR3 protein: CASSSTGYYGYTF. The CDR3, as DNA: TGTGCCAGCAGTTCAACAGGGTACTATGGCTACACCTTC.

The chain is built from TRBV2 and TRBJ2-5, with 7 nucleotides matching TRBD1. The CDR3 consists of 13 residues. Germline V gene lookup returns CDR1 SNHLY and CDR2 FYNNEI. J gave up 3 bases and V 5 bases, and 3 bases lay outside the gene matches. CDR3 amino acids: CASSSDREETQYF. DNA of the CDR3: TGTGCCAGCAGTAGCGACAGGGAAGAGACCCAGTACTTC.

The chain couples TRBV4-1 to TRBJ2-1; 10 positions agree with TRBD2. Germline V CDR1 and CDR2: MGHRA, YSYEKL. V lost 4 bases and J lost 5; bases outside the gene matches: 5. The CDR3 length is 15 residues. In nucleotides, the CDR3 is TGCGCCAGCAGCCTAGCTAGCGGGAGAAACAATGAGCAGTTCTTC. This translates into CASSLASGRNNEQFF.

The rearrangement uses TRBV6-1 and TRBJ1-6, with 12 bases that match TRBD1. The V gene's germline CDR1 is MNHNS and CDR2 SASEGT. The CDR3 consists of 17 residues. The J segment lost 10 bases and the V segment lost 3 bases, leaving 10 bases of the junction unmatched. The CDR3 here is CASSEWGPGQGASPLHF. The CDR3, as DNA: TGTGCCAGCAGTGAGTGGGGACCGGGACAGGGGGCCTCACCCCTCCACTTT.

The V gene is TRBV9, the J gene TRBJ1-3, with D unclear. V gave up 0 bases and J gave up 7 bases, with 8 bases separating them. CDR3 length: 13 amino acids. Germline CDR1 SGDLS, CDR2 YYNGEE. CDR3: CASSVGGRNTIYF. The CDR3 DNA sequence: TGTGCCAGCAGCGTAGGGGGTCGGAACACCATATATTTT.

The CDR3 DNA follows: TGTGCCAGCAGTTTAGGCTCGAGCGGGGCCGACAATGAGCAGTTCTTC. Translating gives CASSLGSSGADNEQFF. This chain links TRBV28 with TRBJ2-1, with 7 bases that match TRBD2. This CDR3 has 16 amino acids. CDR1 is MDHEN, CDR2 SYDVKM, per germline. With 2 bases clipped from V and 5 bases from J, the junction kept 9 bases outside the gene matches. The variable domain in full, with the rest retrieved from reference TRBV28 and TRBJ2-1, is DVKVTQSSRYLVKRTGEKVFLECVQDMDHENMFWYRQDPGLGLRLIYFSYDVKMKEKGDIPEGYSVSREKKERFSLILESASTNQTSMYLCASSLGSSGADNEQFFGPGTRLTVL.

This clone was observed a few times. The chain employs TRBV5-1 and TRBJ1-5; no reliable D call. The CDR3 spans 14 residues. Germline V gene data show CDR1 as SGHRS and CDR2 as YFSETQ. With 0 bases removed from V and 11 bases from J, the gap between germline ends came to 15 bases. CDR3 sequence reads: CASSLDPEKRSQHF. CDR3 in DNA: TGCGCCAGCAGCTTGGATCCGGAAAAAAGATCCCAGCATTTT.

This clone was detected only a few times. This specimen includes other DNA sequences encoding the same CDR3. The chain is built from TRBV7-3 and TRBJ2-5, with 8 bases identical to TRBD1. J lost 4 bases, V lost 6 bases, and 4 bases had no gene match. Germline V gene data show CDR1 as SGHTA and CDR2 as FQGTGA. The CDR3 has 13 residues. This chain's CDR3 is CASSYGQGETQYF. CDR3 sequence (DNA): TGTGCCAGCAGTTACGGACAGGGAGAGACCCAGTACTTC. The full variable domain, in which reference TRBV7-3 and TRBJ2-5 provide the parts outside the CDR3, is GAGVSQTPSNKVTEKGKYVELRCDPISGHTALYWYRQSLGQGPEFLIYFQGTGAADDSGLPNDRFFAVRPEGSVSTLKIQRTERGDSAVYLCASSYGQGETQYFGPGTRLLVL.

DNA of the CDR3: TGCGCCAGCAGCCATAGCCGGGGTTTCGGGACAGGGTTTCCCTACGAGCAGTACTTC. Amino acid sequence: CASSHSRGFGTGFPYEQYF. The chain couples TRBV4-1 to TRBJ2-7, with TRBD1 identical over 9 bases. Germline assignment: CDR1 MGHRA and CDR2 YSYEKL. The CDR3 runs 19 residues. Losses at the gene ends were 3 bases for V and 2 bases for J; bases not matched to a gene: 17.

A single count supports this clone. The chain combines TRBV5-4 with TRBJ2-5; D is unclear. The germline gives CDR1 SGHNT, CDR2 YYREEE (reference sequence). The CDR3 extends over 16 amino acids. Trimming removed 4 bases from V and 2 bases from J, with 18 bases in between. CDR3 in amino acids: CASSPGVGSSQETQYF. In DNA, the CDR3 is TGTGCCAGCAGCCCAGGCGTCGGCAGTAGTCAAGAGACCCAGTACTTC.

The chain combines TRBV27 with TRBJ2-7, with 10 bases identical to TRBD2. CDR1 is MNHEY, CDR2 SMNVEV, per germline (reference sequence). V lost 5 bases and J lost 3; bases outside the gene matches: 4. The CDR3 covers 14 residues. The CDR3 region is CASSRLAGIYEQYF. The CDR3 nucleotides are TGTGCCAGCAGTCGACTAGCGGGTATCTACGAGCAGTACTTC.

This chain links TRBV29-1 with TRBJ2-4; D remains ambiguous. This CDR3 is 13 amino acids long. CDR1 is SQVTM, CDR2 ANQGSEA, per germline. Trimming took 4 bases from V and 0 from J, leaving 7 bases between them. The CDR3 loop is CSVGSLAKNIQYF. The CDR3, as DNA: TGCAGCGTTGGAAGTCTAGCCAAAAACATTCAGTACTTC.

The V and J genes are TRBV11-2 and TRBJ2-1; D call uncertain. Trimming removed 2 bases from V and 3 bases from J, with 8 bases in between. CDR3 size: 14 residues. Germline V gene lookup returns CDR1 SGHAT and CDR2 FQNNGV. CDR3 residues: CASSLPDVYNEQFF. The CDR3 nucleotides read TGTGCCAGCAGCTTACCCGATGTCTACAATGAGCAGTTCTTC.

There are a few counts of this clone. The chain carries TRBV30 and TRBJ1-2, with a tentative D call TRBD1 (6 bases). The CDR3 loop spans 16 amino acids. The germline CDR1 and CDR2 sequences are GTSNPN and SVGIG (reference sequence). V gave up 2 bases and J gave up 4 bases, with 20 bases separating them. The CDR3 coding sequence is TGTGCCTGGAGTCTTAGTTCGGTGCAGGGGTCCTATGGCTACACCTTC. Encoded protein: CAWSLSSVQGSYGYTF. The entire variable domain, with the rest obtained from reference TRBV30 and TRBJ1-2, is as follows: SQTIHQWPATLVQPVGSPLSLECTVEGTSNPNLYWYRQAAGRGLQLLFYSVGIGQISSEVPQNLSASRPQDRQFILSSKKLLLSDSGFYLCAWSLSSVQGSYGYTFGSGTRLTVV.

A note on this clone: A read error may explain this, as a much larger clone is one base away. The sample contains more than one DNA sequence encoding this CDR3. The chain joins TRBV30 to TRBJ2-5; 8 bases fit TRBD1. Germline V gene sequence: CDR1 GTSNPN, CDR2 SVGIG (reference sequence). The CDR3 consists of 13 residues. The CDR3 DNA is TGCGCCTGTAACAGGGGGTTTGGAGAGACCCAGTACTTC. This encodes CACNRGFGETQYF.

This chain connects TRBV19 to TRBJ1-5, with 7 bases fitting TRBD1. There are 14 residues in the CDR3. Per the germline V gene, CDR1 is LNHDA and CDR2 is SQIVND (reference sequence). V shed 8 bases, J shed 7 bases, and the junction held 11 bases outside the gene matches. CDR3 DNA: TGTGCCAGTGGAACCACAGGGGCCGCGCAGCCCCAGCATTTT. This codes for CASGTTGAAQPQHF.

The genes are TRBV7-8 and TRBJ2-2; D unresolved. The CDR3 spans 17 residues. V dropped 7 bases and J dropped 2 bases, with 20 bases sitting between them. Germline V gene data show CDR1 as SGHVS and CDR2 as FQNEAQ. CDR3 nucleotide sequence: TGTGCCAGCAACCCTAGGGTACGAACAGTAAACACCGGGGAGCTGTTTTTT. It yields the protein CASNPRVRTVNTGELFF.

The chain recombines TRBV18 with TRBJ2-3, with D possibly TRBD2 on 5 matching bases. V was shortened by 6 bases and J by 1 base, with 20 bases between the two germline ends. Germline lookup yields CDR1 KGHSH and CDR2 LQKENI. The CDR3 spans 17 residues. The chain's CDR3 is CASSLHPTGSGTDTQYF. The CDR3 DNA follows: TGTGCCAGCTCTCTCCACCCGACGGGAAGCGGCACAGATACGCAGTATTTT.

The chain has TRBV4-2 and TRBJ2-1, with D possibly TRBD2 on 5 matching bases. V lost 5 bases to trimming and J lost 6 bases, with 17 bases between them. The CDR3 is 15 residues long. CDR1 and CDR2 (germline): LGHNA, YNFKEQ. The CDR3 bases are TGTGCCAGCAGCAAAGCGTCTAGCTCTTCCAATGAGCAGTTCTTC. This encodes CASSKASSSSNEQFF.

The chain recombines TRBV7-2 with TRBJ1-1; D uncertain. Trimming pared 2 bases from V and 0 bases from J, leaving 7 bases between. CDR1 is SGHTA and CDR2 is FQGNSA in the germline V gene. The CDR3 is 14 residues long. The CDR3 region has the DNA TGTGCCAGCAGCTTAAGTGGCATGAACACTGAAGCTTTCTTT. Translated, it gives CASSLSGMNTEAFF. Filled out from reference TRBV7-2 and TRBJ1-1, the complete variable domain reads GAGVSQSPSNKVTEKGKDVELRCDPISGHTALYWYRQSLGQGLEFLIYFQGNSAPDKSGLPSDRFSAERTGGSVSTLTIQRTQQEDSAVYLCASSLSGMNTEAFFGQGTRLTVV.

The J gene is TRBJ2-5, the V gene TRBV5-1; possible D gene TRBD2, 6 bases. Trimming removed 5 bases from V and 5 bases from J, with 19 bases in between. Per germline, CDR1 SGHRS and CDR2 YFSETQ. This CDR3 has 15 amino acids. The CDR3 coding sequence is TGCGCCAGCAGTCCGGGTGGAGGGTTTGGCGAGACCCAGTACTTC. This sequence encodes CASSPGGGFGETQYF.

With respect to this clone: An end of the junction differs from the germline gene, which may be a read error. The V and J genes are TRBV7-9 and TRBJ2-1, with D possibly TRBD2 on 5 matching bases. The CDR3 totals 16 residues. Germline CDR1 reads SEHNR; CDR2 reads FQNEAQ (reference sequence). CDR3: CASSLWTLISHNEQFF. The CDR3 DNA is TGTGCCAGCAGCCTGTGGACTTTAATCTCCCACAATGAGCAGTTCTTC.